What follows describes a single T cell receptor beta chain. The antigen remains unidentified. V gave up 3 bases and J gave up 2 bases, with 11 bases separating them. The CDR3 has 15 residues. Per the germline V gene, CDR1 is SNHLY and CDR2 is FYNNEI. TCRdb re-derived calls from the reads in MiXCR, one entry per CDR3 protein. This table holds tens of thousands of distinct CDR3 sequences, about 20% found once. The data were taken from a study of lung T cells in sarcoidosis with Löfgren's syndrome. Notes on the study in general: Shared TRAV12-1 and TRBV2 CDR3 motifs across Löfgren's syndrome patients reportedly suggested public CD4+ TCRs. Versus controls, Löfgren's syndrome patients reportedly showed TRAV12-1 and TRBV2 as most expanded. In alpha-beta pairs, TRAV12-1 favored TRBV2, and their CDR3s were homologous. These T cells possibly recognize a putative, unidentified sarcoidosis-associated antigen.

The sequence was collected from a human donor with sarcoidosis (Löfgren's syndrome or another form), or a control subject (not recorded which). This sequence joins TRBV2 and TRBJ1-5; TRBD1 might be the D (5 bases). The specimen was CD4+ T cells from PBMCs. The CDR3 DNA sequence: TGTGCCAGCAGTGACTGGGACCTTGGCAATCAGCCCCAGCATTTT. Its translation is CASSDWDLGNQPQHF.